A single count supports the clone carrying this TCR beta chain. The data were taken from a study of radiotherapy plus CTLA-4 blockade in lung cancer. The junction had 6 bases not matched to a gene; V was cut back by 1 base and J by 8 bases. The CDR3 totals 17 residues. Germline V gives CDR1 LGHNA, CDR2 YSLEER. The method was immunoSEQ multiplex PCR; TCRdb's version includes in-frame clones alone and lacks a portion of them. The sample carries about 48,000 clones, 80% to 85% recorded once. The sample here was peripheral blood, taken from a patient treated with radiotherapy plus ipilimumab. V usage is TRBV4-3 and J usage is TRBJ2-1; 15 bases fit TRBD2. This TCR came from a human donor with non-small cell lung cancer who had stable disease on radiotherapy plus ipilimumab. CDR3 residues: CASSQGGGLAGGHEQFF. CDR3 nucleotide sequence: TGCGCCAGCAGCCAAGGCGGGGGACTAGCGGGAGGTCATGAGCAGTTCTTC.